Shown below are 6 T cell receptor beta chains from a single sample sequenced in a study of blood T cells in healthy people across ages (dated by TCRdb to 2015 to 2017). The library was built by means of 5' RACE. A second PCR of roughly 7 to 11 cycles was performed with a sample-barcoded 5' primer and a J-beta primer mix. TCRdb trimmed public reads at Q25 via fastp, called clones via MiXCR and kept in-frame beta chains. Rows merge per CDR3 protein into single entries with the most common DNA and genes. Within this sample are roughly 1.9 million distinct CDR3 sequences, with around 42% of them counted one time only. Roughly 23% of the sample is held by the ten biggest clonotypes. Sample: blood. All receptors come from a human donor in good health.

V usage is TRBV6-6 and J usage is TRBJ1-2; 9 bases align to TRBD1. The trim removed 2 bases at V and 4 bases at J, leaving 11 bases unmatched. The V gene's germline CDR1 is MNHNY and CDR2 SVGAGI (reference sequence). The CDR3 has 17 amino acids. The CDR3 is CASSYAGTGTGPYGYTF. CDR3 in DNA: TGTGCCAGCAGTTACGCCGGGACAGGGACGGGGCCCTATGGCTACACCTTC.

The chain recombines TRBV5-1 with TRBJ2-5; tentatively, D is TRBD2 (6 bases). The CDR3 contains 14 residues. Germline V gives CDR1 SGHRS, CDR2 YFSETQ. V lost 0 bases and J 5 bases, leaving 11 bases between the germline ends. DNA for the CDR3: TGCGCCAGCAGCTTGGAAGGGCTAGCGGAGACCCAGTACTTC. Protein sequence: CASSLEGLAETQYF.

J is TRBJ1-2 and V is TRBV6-1; TRBD1 might be the D (6 bases). In germline, CDR1 is MNHNS, CDR2 SASEGT. V was pared by 2 bases and J by 3 bases, with 22 bases between. The CDR3 contains 18 residues. This CDR3 is CASSELYIVRQDYYGYTF. DNA of the CDR3: TGTGCCAGCAGTGAACTATATATAGTACGACAGGATTACTATGGCTACACCTTC.

The V gene is TRBV7-8, the J gene TRBJ2-7, with 8 bases matching TRBD1. The germline V gene has CDR1 SGHVS and CDR2 FQNEAQ. Trimming removed 3 bases from V and 5 bases from J; junction bases left unmatched: 6. CDR3 size: 14 residues. The CDR3 DNA follows: TGTGCCAGCAGCTTTTGGACAGGGTCCCACGAGCAGTACTTC. It specifies CASSFWTGSHEQYF.

This clonotype was seen many times. This sequence joins TRBV4-1 and TRBJ1-2; no clear D. Germline lookup yields CDR1 MGHRA and CDR2 YSYEKL. Deletions cut 1 base from V and 8 bases from J, with 8 bases between. The CDR3 spans 12 residues. CDR3 amino acids: CASSQGWTGYTF. CDR3 in DNA: TGCGCCAGCAGCCAAGGATGGACGGGCTACACCTTC.

This clonotype was observed a handful of times. In DNA, the CDR3 is TGTGCCAGCAGCCCCTCTGGGACTAGTGGGATCTACGAGCAGTACTTC. Translating it yields CASSPSGTSGIYEQYF. The chain joins TRBV9 to TRBJ2-5, with 8 bases lining up with TRBD2. The J call is in doubt because the DNA end fits TRBJ2-7 better. This CDR3 contains 16 residues. Per the germline V gene, CDR1 is SGDLS and CDR2 is YYNGEE.